The 23 T cell receptor beta chains listed next were all sequenced from one sample in a study of T-cell memory formation after mild COVID-19. MiXCR, applied by TCRdb to the 5' RACE reads, yields one record per CDR3 protein. The repertoire consists of 400,000 or so distinct CDR3 sequences, with about 20% occurring once and the leading ten covering 7.5% to 10%. The material sequenced was PBMCs or a T cell subset sorted from them (not recorded which). These receptors originate from an adult woman who had mild COVID-19 (a few samples of this study predate the infection). Cell type and time point are not known.

The V and J genes are TRBV28 and TRBJ2-7, with 8 bases matching TRBD1. The CDR3 runs to 17 residues. The J segment lost 4 bases and the V segment lost 7 bases, leaving 18 bases of the junction unmatched. Germline V gene data show CDR1 as MDHEN and CDR2 as SYDVKM. CDR3 nucleotide sequence: TGTGCCAGCATCCGCCCCGAGGTAGGGACAGGTGGTTACGAGCAGTACTTC. It encodes CASIRPEVGTGGYEQYF.

Only one count was recorded for this clonotype. The J gene is TRBJ2-6, the V gene TRBV20-1; D remains unclear. CDR1 DFQATT and CDR2 SNEGSKA come from the germline V gene (reference sequence). V shed 2 bases and J shed 0 bases, with 8 bases lying between them. This CDR3 region has 15 residues. CDR3 nucleotides: TGCAGTGCTAGAATCCGTGACTCTGGGGCCAACGTCCTGACTTTC. Residues: CSARIRDSGANVLTF.

This clonotype was detected only a few times. This sequence joins TRBV5-1 and TRBJ2-7, with 10 bases aligning to TRBD1. The CDR3 runs 15 residues. The J segment lost 4 bases and the V segment lost 5 bases, leaving 9 bases of the junction unmatched. Germline CDR1 and CDR2: SGHRS and YFSETQ. Here the CDR3 DNA reads TGCGCCAGCAGTCACGGACAGGGGGAAGGATACGAGCAGTACTTC. It translates to CASSHGQGEGYEQYF.

This clonotype was counted between two and nine times. The J gene is TRBJ1-4, the V gene TRBV3-1; D uncertain. V was cut by 3 bases and J by 4 bases, with 12 bases left in between. This CDR3 spans 15 amino acids. The germline CDR1 and CDR2 sequences are LGHDT and YNNKEL (reference sequence). CDR3 region: CASSHLGRFNEKLFF. CDR3 DNA sequence: TGTGCCAGCAGCCATCTAGGACGGTTTAATGAAAAACTGTTTTTT. Filled out from reference TRBV3-1 and TRBJ1-4, the complete variable domain reads DTAVSQTPKYLVTQMGNDKSIKCEQNLGHDTMYWYKQDSKKFLKIMFSYNNKELIINETVPNRFSPKSPDKAHLNLHINSLELGDSAVYFCASSHLGRFNEKLFFGSGTQLSVL.

The rearrangement links TRBV2 to TRBJ2-3, with TRBD1 as a possible D gene (6 bases). This CDR3 has 16 residues. The germline gives CDR1 SNHLY, CDR2 FYNNEI. V dropped 3 bases and J dropped 0 bases, with 13 bases sitting between them. The CDR3 reads CASSDGTLPSTDTQYF. In DNA form, the CDR3 reads TGTGCCAGCAGTGATGGGACACTTCCTAGCACAGATACGCAGTATTTT. Together with reference TRBV2 and TRBJ2-3, the CDR3 gives the full variable domain: EPEVTQTPSHQVTQMGQEVILRCVPISNHLYFYWYRQILGQKVEFLVSFYNNEISEKSEIFDDQFSVERPDGSNFTLKIRSTKLEDSAMYFCASSDGTLPSTDTQYFGPGTRLTVL.

In its sample, this clonotype was seen a few times. The chain carries TRBV30 and TRBJ1-3; a possible D gene is TRBD1 (5 bases). The CDR3 length is 15 residues. V lost 0 bases to trimming and J lost 5 bases, with 14 bases between them. Germline V gives CDR1 GTSNPN, CDR2 SVGIG (reference sequence). CDR3 nucleotide sequence: TGTGCCTGGAGTGTACTCGAGGGGATGAGAAACACCATATATTTT. This encodes CAWSVLEGMRNTIYF. The variable domain in full, with the rest retrieved from reference TRBV30 and TRBJ1-3, is SQTIHQWPATLVQPVGSPLSLECTVEGTSNPNLYWYRQAAGRGLQLLFYSVGIGQISSEVPQNLSASRPQDRQFILSSKKLLLSDSGFYLCAWSVLEGMRNTIYFGEGSWLTVV.

This clonotype was counted only a few times. V and J are TRBV24-1 and TRBJ2-1; D might be TRBD2 (6 bases). Trimming removed 9 bases at V and 0 bases at J, with 14 bases between. There are 15 residues in the CDR3. The germline gives CDR1 KGHDR, CDR2 SFDVKD. CDR3 loop: CATGGGENSYNEQFF. The CDR3 nucleotides are TGTGCCACCGGCGGAGGGGAGAACTCCTACAATGAGCAGTTCTTC.

The V gene is TRBV12-3 or TRBV12-4, the J gene TRBJ2-7; 8 nucleotides match TRBD2. The trim removed 4 bases at V and 3 bases at J, leaving 8 bases unmatched. This CDR3 comprises 15 residues. CDR3: CASSSSAGVVYEQYF. The CDR3 DNA reads as TGTGCCAGCAGTTCTTCAGCGGGAGTAGTCTACGAGCAGTACTTC.

This clonotype was detected only a few times. The chain uses TRBV13 and TRBJ1-1, with D hard to call. The CDR3 covers 12 residues. V shed 4 bases and J shed 8 bases, with 11 bases lying between them. Germline V lookup: CDR1 PRHDT, CDR2 FYEKMQ (reference sequence). This chain's CDR3 is CASSWNQVEAFF. The CDR3 DNA is TGTGCCAGCAGCTGGAACCAGGTCGAAGCTTTCTTT.

This clonotype was counted at least ten times. The V call is TRBV4-2, the J call TRBJ1-6, with 8 bases aligning to TRBD1. Germline CDR1 LGHNA, CDR2 YNFKEQ. The CDR3 has 18 amino acids. Germline trimming cut 4 bases from V and 10 bases from J; bases unmatched to any gene: 18. The CDR3 sequence: CASSPDRVIAVVKSPLHF. Here the CDR3 DNA reads TGTGCCAGCAGCCCGGACAGGGTAATTGCTGTGGTAAAATCACCCCTCCACTTT.

V usage is TRBV5-1 and J usage is TRBJ1-1; D is unresolved. Between the trimmed V and J ends, which lost 3 bases and 3 bases, there was a span of 12 bases. The CDR3 loop spans 14 amino acids. The germline gives CDR1 SGHRS, CDR2 YFSETQ. In DNA form, the CDR3 reads TGCGCCAGCAGCTCGGTAGACGGGGACACTGAAGCTTTCTTT. Protein sequence: CASSSVDGDTEAFF.

The CDR3 spells CSVEGVVRSDYGYTF. The CDR3, as DNA: TGCAGCGTTGAAGGGGTCGTAAGATCGGACTATGGCTACACCTTC. This chain uses TRBV29-1 with TRBJ1-2; D remains ambiguous. Trimming took off 1 base at V and 3 bases at J, with 15 bases between the two ends. The CDR3 is 15 amino acids. CDR1 is SQVTM and CDR2 is ANQGSEA in the germline V gene.

Ten or more counts support this clonotype. The V call is TRBV19, the J call TRBJ2-3; a weak D match, TRBD2 (6 bases). Germline loops: CDR1 LNHDA, CDR2 SQIVND (reference sequence). V shed 4 bases and J shed 6 bases, with 11 bases lying between them. This CDR3 contains 13 residues. For the CDR3, the DNA is TGTGCCAGTAGTAGGGGACTGTCGGATACGCAGTATTTT. Its translation: CASSRGLSDTQYF. Full variable domain (missing parts from reference TRBV19 and TRBJ2-3): DGGITQSPKYLFRKEGQNVTLSCEQNLNHDAMYWYRQDPGQGLRLIYYSQIVNDFQKGDIAEGYSVSREKKESFPLTVTSAQKNPTAFYLCASSRGLSDTQYFGPGTRLTVL.

The rearrangement uses TRBV7-9 and TRBJ2-3; D is undetermined. CDR3 size: 17 residues. Germline lookup yields CDR1 SEHNR and CDR2 FQNEAQ (reference sequence). The ends were cut back, 7 bases at V and 4 bases at J, with 24 bases in the middle. CDR3 region: CASTLLVVGFLADTQYF. CDR3 DNA: TGTGCCAGCACCCTACTCGTGGTGGGATTTCTAGCAGATACGCAGTATTTT.

This clonotype showed up just a few times. The rearrangement uses TRBV5-1 and TRBJ2-1; the match to TRBD2 covers 7 bases. J gave up 9 bases and V 0 bases, and 9 bases lay outside the gene matches. This CDR3 has 15 amino acids. In germline, CDR1 is SGHRS, CDR2 YFSETQ. In DNA form, the CDR3 reads TGCGCCAGCAGCTTGGACGGGAGGTCAATGAGTGAGCAGTTCTTC. Translation: CASSLDGRSMSEQFF.

The V and J genes are TRBV24-1 and TRBJ2-7; D gene uncertain. The germline gives CDR1 KGHDR, CDR2 SFDVKD. This CDR3 contains 13 residues. Deletions cut 7 bases from V and 2 bases from J, with 11 bases between. CDR3 DNA sequence: TGTGCCACCAGCGCAGGAATAGCCTACGAGCAGTACTTC. Amino acids: CATSAGIAYEQYF.

This clonotype showed up just a few times. The V and J genes are TRBV30 and TRBJ1-1, with no clear D. The CDR3 totals 13 residues. V was trimmed by 1 base and J by 4 bases, leaving 10 bases between them. In germline, CDR1 is GTSNPN, CDR2 SVGIG (reference sequence). Here the CDR3 reads CAWSGGHGTEAFF. In nucleotides, the CDR3 is TGTGCCTGGAGTGGAGGTCATGGCACTGAAGCTTTCTTT. The whole variable domain, remainder taken from reference TRBV30 and TRBJ1-1, is SQTIHQWPATLVQPVGSPLSLECTVEGTSNPNLYWYRQAAGRGLQLLFYSVGIGQISSEVPQNLSASRPQDRQFILSSKKLLLSDSGFYLCAWSGGHGTEAFFGQGTRLTVV.

This clonotype was seen ten or more times. Written as DNA, the CDR3 is TGTGCCAGCAGTTTTTCTGGAGATACGCAGTATTTT. Protein: CASSFSGDTQYF. The chain couples TRBV12-3 or TRBV12-4 to TRBJ2-3; no firm D call. The CDR3 consists of 12 residues. Trimming left V 3 bases short and J 5 bases short, with 6 bases between.

This clonotype showed up just a few times. V and J are TRBV5-1 and TRBJ1-5; D is possibly TRBD1 (6 bases). CDR3 size: 13 residues. V was pared by 1 base and J by 5 bases, with 7 bases between. Germline loops: CDR1 SGHRS, CDR2 YFSETQ. The CDR3 loop reads CASSLWTDQPQHF. CDR3 sequence (DNA): TGCGCCAGCAGCTTGTGGACAGATCAGCCCCAGCATTTT.

V usage is TRBV12-3 or TRBV12-4 and J usage is TRBJ2-1; D remains ambiguous. The V end lost 4 bases, the J end lost 9 bases, and 7 bases lay between the germline ends. The CDR3 is 11 residues long. In DNA form, the CDR3 reads TGTGCCAGCAGTTCGGTCCGTGAGCAGTTCTTC. It translates to CASSSVREQFF.

There are a few counts of this clonotype. The chain has TRBV7-9 and TRBJ2-5, with 11 nucleotides matching TRBD2. This CDR3 is built from 15 residues. In germline, CDR1 is SEHNR, CDR2 FQNEAQ (reference sequence). With 5 bases clipped from V and 3 bases from J, the junction kept 5 bases outside the gene matches. The DNA for the CDR3 is TGTGCCAGCAGCCCGGAGGGACTAGCGGAAGAGACCCAGTACTTC. Its translation is CASSPEGLAEETQYF.

The V call is TRBV12-2, the J call TRBJ1-1; the DNA was not compared with TRBD1, the D call given in the table. TRBV12-2 is annotated as a pseudogene. The CDR3 covers 14 residues. The CDR3 here is CASRPIEGRTEAFF. In DNA form, the CDR3 reads TGTGCAAGTCGCCCCATTGAGGGACGGACTGAAGCTTTCTTT.

The rearrangement links TRBV4-2 to TRBJ2-7, with no clear D. The CDR3 spans 13 residues. Germline V gives CDR1 LGHNA, CDR2 YNFKEQ. V shed 0 bases and J shed 9 bases, with 12 bases lying between them. The CDR3 loop reads CASSQEFLLVQYF. In DNA, the CDR3 is TGTGCCAGCAGCCAAGAATTTCTATTGGTGCAGTACTTC.